The 15 T cell receptor beta chains in this list originate from one sample, sequenced in a study of cytomegalovirus exposure and HLA in healthy donors. Primers: 60 Vbeta forward and 13 Jbeta reverse. Sequencing used immunoSEQ multiplex PCR; TCRdb keeps in-frame clones, though not all of them. The profile shows roughly 200,000 clones, about 86% of them singletons. Specimen: PBMCs. The source of these receptors is a woman younger than 45 in good health and CMV-seronegative.

The chain recombines TRBV5-1 with TRBJ1-5; 9 bases are a match to TRBD1. The CDR3 loop spans 15 amino acids. The J segment lost 7 bases and the V segment lost 3 bases, leaving 8 bases of the junction unmatched. Per germline, CDR1 SGHRS and CDR2 YFSETQ. CDR3 bases: TGCGCCAGCAGCTCCGGGACAGGGCTAGGGCAGCCCCAGCATTTT. It yields the protein CASSSGTGLGQPQHF. The full variable domain, its missing parts supplied by reference TRBV5-1 and TRBJ1-5, is KAGVTQTPRYLIKTRGQQVTLSCSPISGHRSVSWYQQTPGQGLQFLFEYFSETQRNKGNFPGRFSGRQFSNSRSEMNVSTLELGDSALYLCASSSGTGLGQPQHFGDGTRLSIL.

The V gene is TRBV19, the J gene TRBJ2-1, with a tentative D call TRBD1 (5 bases). The ends were cut back, 4 bases at V and 7 bases at J, with 17 bases in the middle. CDR3 length: 15 amino acids. From germline, CDR1 is LNHDA and CDR2 SQIVND (reference sequence). The CDR3 loop reads CASSTIGEGGNEQFF. In nucleotides, the CDR3 is TGTGCCAGTAGTACTATAGGGGAAGGTGGGAATGAGCAGTTCTTC.

This chain links TRBV4-1 with TRBJ2-7; 11 nucleotides align to TRBD2. The CDR3 is 16 amino acids. After removal of 4 bases from V and 0 bases from J, the junction contained 5 bases not matched to a gene. From germline, CDR1 is MGHRA and CDR2 YSYEKL. The CDR3 region is CASSPSSGGPSYEQYF. DNA of the CDR3: TGCGCCAGCAGCCCTTCTAGCGGGGGGCCCTCCTACGAGCAGTACTTC.

This clone was seen more than once but under ten times. The chain couples TRBV6-6 to TRBJ2-7; TRBD2 is a possible D gene (5 bases). The CDR3 has 13 residues. Germline CDR1 is MNHNY and CDR2 is SVGAGI (reference sequence). V lost 6 bases and J lost 3, with 12 bases in between. As DNA, the CDR3 is TGTGCCAGCAGCCCTGCTGGGAGCTACGAGCAGTACTTC. This encodes CASSPAGSYEQYF.

This rearrangement joins TRBV28 to TRBJ1-5, with D perhaps TRBD1 (5 bases). V dropped 5 bases and J dropped 3 bases, with 17 bases sitting between them. This CDR3 is built from 16 residues. Germline V gene sequence: CDR1 MDHEN, CDR2 SYDVKM. The CDR3 nucleotides read TGTGCCAGCAGTCCCGGCAGGGTAGGGTTCAATCAGCCCCAGCATTTT. It yields the protein CASSPGRVGFNQPQHF.

This clone was observed a single time. The chain employs TRBV9 and TRBJ2-5; 8 nucleotides agree with TRBD2. With 1 base clipped from V and 3 bases from J, the junction kept 2 bases outside the gene matches. The CDR3 loop spans 14 amino acids. In germline, CDR1 is SGDLS, CDR2 YYNGEE. The CDR3: CASSVHSGKETQYF. The DNA of the CDR3 is TGTGCCAGCAGCGTACATAGCGGGAAAGAGACCCAGTACTTC.

CDR3 in DNA: TGTGCCAGCAGTGTTGACAGGGGCCCTAATGAAAAACTGTTTTTT. Its translation is CASSVDRGPNEKLFF. The genes are TRBV2 and TRBJ1-4; 8 bases fit TRBD1. The germline V gene encodes CDR1 SNHLY and CDR2 FYNNEI. Trimming cost V 4 bases and J 3 bases; bases outside gene matches: 4. This CDR3 spans 15 amino acids.

This chain joins TRBV6-1 and TRBJ2-4, with unresolved D. The ends were cut back, 5 bases at V and 7 bases at J, with 18 bases in the middle. CDR1 is MNHNS and CDR2 is SASEGT in the germline V gene. The CDR3 loop spans 15 amino acids. The CDR3 loop reads CASSLVVALQNIQYF. CDR3 DNA sequence: TGTGCCAGCAGTTTGGTCGTAGCCCTCCAGAACATTCAGTACTTC.

V is TRBV11-2 and J is TRBJ2-5, with TRBD1 matching over 10 bases. V was pared by 5 bases and J by 0 bases, with 6 bases of the junction left unmatched. CDR1 is SGHAT, CDR2 FQNNGV, per germline. The CDR3 has 16 residues. CDR3 in DNA: TGTGCCAGCAGCCGTCGTGGGACAGGGGACCAAGAGACCCAGTACTTC. Translating gives CASSRRGTGDQETQYF.

The chain links TRBV11-3 to TRBJ2-5; 8 nucleotides line up with TRBD2. The V gene end was trimmed by 6 bases and the J gene end by 0 bases; junction bases not matched to a gene: 3. The CDR3 runs 14 residues. The germline CDR1 and CDR2 sequences are SGHNT and YENEEA. This CDR3 reads CASSLSGDQETQYF. Written as DNA, the CDR3 is TGTGCCAGCAGTCTTAGCGGGGACCAAGAGACCCAGTACTTC.

CDR3 protein: CASSPLGQGSWEQFF. DNA of the CDR3: TGTGCCAGCAGCCCCTTAGGACAGGGTAGTTGGGAGCAGTTCTTC. The genes are TRBV4-2 and TRBJ2-1, with 8 bases that match TRBD1. The CDR3 consists of 15 residues. The V segment lost 4 bases and the J segment 10 bases; nucleotides outside the gene matches: 12. Germline V gives CDR1 LGHNA, CDR2 YNFKEQ.

The chain has TRBV7-6 and TRBJ2-5; TRBD1 aligns across 10 bases. CDR3 length: 15 residues. V lost 6 bases to trimming and J lost 5 bases; unmatched junction nucleotides: 9. CDR1 is SGHVS and CDR2 is FNYEAQ in the germline V gene. The CDR3 loop reads CASRAATGGLETQYF. In DNA form, the CDR3 reads TGTGCCAGCAGAGCCGCGACAGGGGGCTTGGAGACCCAGTACTTC.

The chain combines TRBV5-4 with TRBJ2-1; TRBD2 aligns across 10 bases. CDR3 length equals 15 residues. The V gene's germline CDR1 is SGHNT and CDR2 YYREEE (reference sequence). V was pared by 2 bases and J by 7 bases, with 6 bases of the junction left unmatched. CDR3 bases: TGTGCCAGCAGCTTACTGGGAGCGGGGGGGAATGAGCAGTTCTTC. This encodes CASSLLGAGGNEQFF.

The V call is TRBV2, the J call TRBJ1-1; no reliable D call. CDR1 and CDR2 from the germline V gene are SNHLY and FYNNEI. Trimming stripped 7 bases from V and 1 base from J, with 13 bases between. This CDR3 spans 14 amino acids. This chain's CDR3 is CASNELIPNTEAFF. The CDR3 nucleotides are TGTGCCAGCAACGAGTTGATACCGAACACTGAAGCTTTCTTT.

CDR3 amino acids: CASSADRVDNSPLHF. Written as DNA, the CDR3 is TGTGCCAGCAGCGCGGACAGGGTCGATAATTCACCCCTCCACTTT. V usage is TRBV6-5 and J usage is TRBJ1-6, with TRBD1 matching over 8 bases. CDR3 length: 15 amino acids. Germline CDR1 reads MNHEY; CDR2 reads SVGAGI. V dropped 6 bases and J dropped 5; count of bases not matched to a gene: 6.